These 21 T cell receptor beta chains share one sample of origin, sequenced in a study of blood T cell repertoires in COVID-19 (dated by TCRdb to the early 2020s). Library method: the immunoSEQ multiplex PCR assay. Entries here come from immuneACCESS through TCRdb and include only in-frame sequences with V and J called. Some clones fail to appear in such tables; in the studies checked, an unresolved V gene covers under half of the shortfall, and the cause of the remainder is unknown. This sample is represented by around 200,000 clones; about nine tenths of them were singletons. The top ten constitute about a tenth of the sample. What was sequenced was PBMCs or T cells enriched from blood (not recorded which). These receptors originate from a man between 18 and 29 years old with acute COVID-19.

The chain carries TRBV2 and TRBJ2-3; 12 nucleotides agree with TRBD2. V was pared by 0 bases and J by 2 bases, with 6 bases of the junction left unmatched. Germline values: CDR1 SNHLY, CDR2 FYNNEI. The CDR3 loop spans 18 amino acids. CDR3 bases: TGTGCCAGCAGTGAAGCACTGGGACTAGCGGGTTTCACAGATACGCAGTATTTT. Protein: CASSEALGLAGFTDTQYF.

In nucleotides, the CDR3 is TGCGCCAGCAGCTCTCCTGTCACCGGGGAGCTGTTTTTT. It codes for CASSSPVTGELFF. The chain has TRBV5-1 and TRBJ2-2; D ambiguous. Trimming removed 3 bases at V and 4 bases at J, with 7 bases between. The germline V gene encodes CDR1 SGHRS and CDR2 YFSETQ. The CDR3 runs 13 residues.

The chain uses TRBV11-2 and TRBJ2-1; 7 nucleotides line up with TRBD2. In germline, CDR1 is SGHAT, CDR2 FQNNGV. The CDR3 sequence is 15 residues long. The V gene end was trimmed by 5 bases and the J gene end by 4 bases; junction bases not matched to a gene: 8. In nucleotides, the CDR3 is TGTGCCAGCAGCCCAAATCCTAGCGGATACAATGAGCAGTTCTTC. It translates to CASSPNPSGYNEQFF.

The CDR3 reads CSAQFYEQYF. The DNA of the CDR3 is TGCAGTGCTCAATTCTACGAGCAGTACTTC. This chain connects TRBV20-1 to TRBJ2-7, with D uncertain. The CDR3 totals 10 residues. Deletions cut 5 bases from V and 3 bases from J, with 5 bases between. CDR1 and CDR2 (germline): DFQATT, SNEGSKA (reference sequence).

CDR3 in DNA: TGCGCCAGCAGCCCGGACAGGAACTACGAGCAGTACTTC. Translating it yields CASSPDRNYEQYF. J is TRBJ2-7 and V is TRBV5-1; 7 positions match TRBD1. After removal of 4 bases from V and 3 bases from J, the junction contained 4 bases not matched to a gene. Germline CDR1 is SGHRS and CDR2 is YFSETQ. The CDR3 is 13 amino acids.

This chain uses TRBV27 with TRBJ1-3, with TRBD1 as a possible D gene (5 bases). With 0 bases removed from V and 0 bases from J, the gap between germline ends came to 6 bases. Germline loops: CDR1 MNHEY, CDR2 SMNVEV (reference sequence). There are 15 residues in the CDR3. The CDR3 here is CASSLSTASGNTIYF. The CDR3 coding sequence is TGTGCCAGCAGTTTATCGACAGCCTCTGGAAACACCATATATTTT.

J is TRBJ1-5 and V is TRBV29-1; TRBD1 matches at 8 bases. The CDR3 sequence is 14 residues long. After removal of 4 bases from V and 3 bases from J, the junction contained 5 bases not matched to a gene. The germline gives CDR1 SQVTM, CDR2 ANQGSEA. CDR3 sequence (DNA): TGCAGCGTTGCCGACAGGGGCCTCAATCAGCCCCAGCATTTT. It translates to CSVADRGLNQPQHF.

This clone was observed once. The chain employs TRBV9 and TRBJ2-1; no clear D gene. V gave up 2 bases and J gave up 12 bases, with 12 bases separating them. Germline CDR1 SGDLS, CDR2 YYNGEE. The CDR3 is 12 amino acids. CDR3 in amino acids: CASSVGMGLQFF. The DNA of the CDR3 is TGTGCCAGCAGCGTTGGAATGGGCTTGCAGTTCTTC.

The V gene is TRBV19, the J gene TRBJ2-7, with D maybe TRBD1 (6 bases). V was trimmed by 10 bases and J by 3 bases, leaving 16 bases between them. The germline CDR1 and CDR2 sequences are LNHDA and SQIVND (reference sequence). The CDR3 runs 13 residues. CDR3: CATRGGPRYEQYF. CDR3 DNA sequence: TGTGCCACCAGAGGGGGACCGCGCTACGAGCAGTACTTC.

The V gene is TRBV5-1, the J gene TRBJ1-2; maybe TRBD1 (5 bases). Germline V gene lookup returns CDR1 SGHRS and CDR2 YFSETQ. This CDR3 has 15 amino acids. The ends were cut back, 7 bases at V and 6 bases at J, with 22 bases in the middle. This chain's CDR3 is CASWPGQGRPNGYTF. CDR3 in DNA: TGCGCCAGCTGGCCAGGGCAGGGCCGACCAAATGGCTACACCTTC.

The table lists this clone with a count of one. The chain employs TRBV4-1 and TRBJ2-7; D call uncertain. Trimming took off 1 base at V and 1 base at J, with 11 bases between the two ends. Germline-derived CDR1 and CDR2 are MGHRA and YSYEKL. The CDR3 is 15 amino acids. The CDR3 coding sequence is TGCGCCAGCAGCCAAGTTAACAGCCTTTCCTACGAGCAGTACTTC. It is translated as CASSQVNSLSYEQYF.

CDR3 DNA sequence: TGTGCCAGCAGCGGGATTCAGGGGACTGAAGCTTTCTTT. This encodes CASSGIQGTEAFF. The V gene is TRBV5-4, the J gene TRBJ1-1; a weak D match, TRBD1 (6 bases). From germline, CDR1 is SGHNT and CDR2 YYREEE (reference sequence). This CDR3 is 13 amino acids long. The germline V and J ends were trimmed by 4 bases and 5 bases, with 12 bases remaining between them.

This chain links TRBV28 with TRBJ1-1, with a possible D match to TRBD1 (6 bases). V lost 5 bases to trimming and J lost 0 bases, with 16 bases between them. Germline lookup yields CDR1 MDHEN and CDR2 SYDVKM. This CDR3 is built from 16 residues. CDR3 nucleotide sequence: TGTGCCAGCAGTCCTCCGCGGGGGCGGCTGAACACTGAAGCTTTCTTT. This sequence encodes CASSPPRGRLNTEAFF.

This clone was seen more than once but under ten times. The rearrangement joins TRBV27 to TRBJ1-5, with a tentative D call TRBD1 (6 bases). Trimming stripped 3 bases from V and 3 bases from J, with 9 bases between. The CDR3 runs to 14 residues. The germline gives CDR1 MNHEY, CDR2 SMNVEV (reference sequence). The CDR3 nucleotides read TGTGCCAGCAGTTTGACAGGCCACAATCAGCCCCAGCATTTT. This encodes CASSLTGHNQPQHF.

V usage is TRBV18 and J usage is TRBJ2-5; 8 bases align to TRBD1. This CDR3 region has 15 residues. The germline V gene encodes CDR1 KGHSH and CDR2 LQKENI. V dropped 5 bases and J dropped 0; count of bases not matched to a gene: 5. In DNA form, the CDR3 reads TGTGCCAGCTCAGGTCGGACAGGGAACCAAGAGACCCAGTACTTC. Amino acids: CASSGRTGNQETQYF.

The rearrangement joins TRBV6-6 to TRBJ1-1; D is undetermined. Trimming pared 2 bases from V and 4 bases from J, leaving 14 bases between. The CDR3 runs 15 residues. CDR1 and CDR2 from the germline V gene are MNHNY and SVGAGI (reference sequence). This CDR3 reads CASSYPPGPGTEAFF. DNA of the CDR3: TGTGCCAGCAGTTACCCTCCGGGTCCCGGCACTGAAGCTTTCTTT.

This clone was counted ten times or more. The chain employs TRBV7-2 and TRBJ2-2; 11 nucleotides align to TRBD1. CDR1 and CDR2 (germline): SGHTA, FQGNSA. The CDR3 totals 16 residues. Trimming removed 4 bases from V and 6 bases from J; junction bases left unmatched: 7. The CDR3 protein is CASSSIGQGAPGELFF. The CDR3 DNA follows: TGTGCCAGCAGCTCCATCGGACAGGGGGCGCCCGGGGAGCTGTTTTTT.

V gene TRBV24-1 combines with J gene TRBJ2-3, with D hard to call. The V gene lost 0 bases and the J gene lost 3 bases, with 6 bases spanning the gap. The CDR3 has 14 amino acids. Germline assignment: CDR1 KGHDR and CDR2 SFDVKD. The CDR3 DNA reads TGTGCCACCAGTGATTTGTTCGGGACAGATACGCAGTATTTT. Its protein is CATSDLFGTDTQYF.

The DNA for the CDR3 is TGTGCCACGCATAGCGGGAGTTTCGACACCGGGGAGCTGTTTTTT. This sequence encodes CATHSGSFDTGELFF. The rearrangement uses TRBV10-3 and TRBJ2-2; TRBD2 matches 9 bases. J was trimmed by 3 bases and V by 10 bases; bases with no gene match: 9. This CDR3 has 15 amino acids. Germline V CDR1 and CDR2: ENHRY, SYGVKD.

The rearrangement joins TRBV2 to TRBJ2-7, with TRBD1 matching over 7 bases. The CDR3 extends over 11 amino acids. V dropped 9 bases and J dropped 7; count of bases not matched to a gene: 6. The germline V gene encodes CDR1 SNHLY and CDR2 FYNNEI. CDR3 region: CASLQGQEQYF. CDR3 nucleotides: TGTGCCAGTTTACAGGGACAGGAGCAGTACTTC.

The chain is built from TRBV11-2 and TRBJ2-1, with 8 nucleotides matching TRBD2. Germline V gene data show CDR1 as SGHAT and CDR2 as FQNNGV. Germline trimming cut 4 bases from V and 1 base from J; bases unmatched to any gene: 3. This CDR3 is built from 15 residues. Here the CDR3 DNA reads TGTGCCAGCAGCTCGGGACTAGTTTCCTACAATGAGCAGTTCTTC. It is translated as CASSSGLVSYNEQFF.